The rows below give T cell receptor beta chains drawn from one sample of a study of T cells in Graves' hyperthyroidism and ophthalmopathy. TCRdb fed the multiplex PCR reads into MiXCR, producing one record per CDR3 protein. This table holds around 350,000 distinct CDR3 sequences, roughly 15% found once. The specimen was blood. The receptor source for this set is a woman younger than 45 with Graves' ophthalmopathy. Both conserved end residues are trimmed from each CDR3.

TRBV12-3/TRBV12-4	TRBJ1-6	ASSLRNRNNSPLH
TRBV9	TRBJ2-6	ASSVDVGVAGANVLT
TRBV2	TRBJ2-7	ASTYRRSWEQY
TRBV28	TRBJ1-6	ASSFEGMGSPLH
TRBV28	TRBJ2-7	ASSSSGTGRYEQY
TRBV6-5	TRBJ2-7	ASSYGLAGNYEQY
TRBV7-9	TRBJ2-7	ASSHRQGSNEQY
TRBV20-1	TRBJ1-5	SARDPDRGIKPQH
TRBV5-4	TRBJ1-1	ASSIDRVTNTEAF
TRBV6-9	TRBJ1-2	ASSYGDRDYGYT
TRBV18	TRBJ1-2	ASSPVQHYGYT
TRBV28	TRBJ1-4	ASKPGYRERKLF
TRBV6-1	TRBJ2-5	ASSISGQETQY
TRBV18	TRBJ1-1	ASSLSINTEAF
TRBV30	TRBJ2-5	AWSYRGRETQY
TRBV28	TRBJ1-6	ASSSGGGNSPLH
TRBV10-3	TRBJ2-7	AIRADGSYEQY
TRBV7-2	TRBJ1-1	ASSSQRGLGTEAF
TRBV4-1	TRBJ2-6	ASRGYKTGIGSGANVLT
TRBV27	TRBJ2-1	ASSPLAGGRGEQF
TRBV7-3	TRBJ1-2	ASSFENRYGYT
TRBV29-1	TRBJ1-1	SVGRAGTEAF
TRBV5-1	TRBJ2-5	ASSTGQYYETQY
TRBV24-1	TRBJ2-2	ATSDQSGTGVYGELF
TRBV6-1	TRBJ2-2	ASSANTGELV
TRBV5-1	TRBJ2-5	ASSLADGQETQY
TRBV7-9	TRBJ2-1	ASSTPGQGTEQF
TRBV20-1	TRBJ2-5	SAPQGPSGGPEETRY
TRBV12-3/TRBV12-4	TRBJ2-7	ASSHVQSSEQY
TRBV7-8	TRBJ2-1	ASSFGITLSSEQF
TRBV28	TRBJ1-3	ASSGPPGNTIY
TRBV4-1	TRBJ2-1	ASSRNTGGSYNEQF
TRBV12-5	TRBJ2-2	ASGLWIGKGGELF
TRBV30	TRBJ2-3	AWGEGFTAGDTQY
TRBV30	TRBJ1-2	AWDRGLAVPHYGYT
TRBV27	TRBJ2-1	ASYGLAGPYDNEQF
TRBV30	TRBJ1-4	AWAGDLTNEKLF
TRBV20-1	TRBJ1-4	SVRGADEKLF
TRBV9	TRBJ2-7	ASSLGQGAHEQY
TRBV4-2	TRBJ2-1	ASSQETLPSNEQF
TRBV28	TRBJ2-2	ASSLIGWVPTGELF
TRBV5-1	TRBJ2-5	ASSFHGLAGGETQY
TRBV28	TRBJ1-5	ASEPGRSYQPQH
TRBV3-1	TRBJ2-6	ASSQGWSTGGARGANVLT
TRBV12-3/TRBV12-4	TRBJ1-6	ASSLSRINSYNSPLH
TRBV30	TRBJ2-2	AWSGTSTGELF
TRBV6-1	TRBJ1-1	ASKIVRLNTEAF
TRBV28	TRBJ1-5	ASSPPGQKNQPQH
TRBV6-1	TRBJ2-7	ASSRSFGGPYEQY